The following is a T cell receptor (beta chain) sequence with its context. The assay was immunoSEQ multiplex PCR, and TCRdb's table has in-frame clones only and misses some. The sample has fewer than 35,000 clones; 85% to 90% are singletons. CDR3 size: 14 residues. In germline, CDR1 is ENHRY, CDR2 SYGVKD. Trimming removed 5 bases at V and 0 bases at J, with 11 bases between. The data originate from a study of PD-1 blockade in classical Hodgkin lymphoma. Time point described: cycle 4 day 1 (C4D1), after 6 weeks of nivolumab. Each and every patient relapsed after autologous stem cell transplantation, and patients got differing brentuximab vedotin exposure. Magnetic negative selection of thawed PBMCs was the method by which CD4+ T cells were purified.

The sequencing here drew on CD4+ T cells from blood, taken before the fourth cycle of nivolumab. The TCR was taken from a human donor with classical Hodgkin lymphoma. This chain links TRBV10-3 with TRBJ2-7; maybe TRBD1 (6 bases). For the CDR3, the DNA is TGTGCCATCAGTCGGACAGAAAGCTCCTACGAGCAGTACTTC. Translating it yields CAISRTESSYEQYF.